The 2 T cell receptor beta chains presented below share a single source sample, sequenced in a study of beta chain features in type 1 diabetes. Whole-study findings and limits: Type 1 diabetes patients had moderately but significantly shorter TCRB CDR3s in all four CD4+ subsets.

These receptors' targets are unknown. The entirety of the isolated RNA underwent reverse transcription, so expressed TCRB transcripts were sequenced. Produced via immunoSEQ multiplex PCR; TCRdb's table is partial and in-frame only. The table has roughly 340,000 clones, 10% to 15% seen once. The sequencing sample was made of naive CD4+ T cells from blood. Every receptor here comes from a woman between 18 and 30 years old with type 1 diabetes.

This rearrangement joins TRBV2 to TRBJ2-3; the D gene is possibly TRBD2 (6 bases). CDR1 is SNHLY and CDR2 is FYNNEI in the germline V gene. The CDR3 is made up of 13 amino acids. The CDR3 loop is CARGSQGTDTQYF. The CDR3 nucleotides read TGTGCTCGGGGGTCCCAGGGCACAGATACGCAGTATTTT.

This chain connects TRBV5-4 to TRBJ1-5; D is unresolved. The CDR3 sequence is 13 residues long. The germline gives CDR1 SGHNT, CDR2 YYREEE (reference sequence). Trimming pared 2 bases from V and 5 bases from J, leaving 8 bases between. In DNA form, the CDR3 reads TGTGCCAGCAGCTTCGGTCGGGATCAGCCCCAGCATTTT. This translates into CASSFGRDQPQHF.